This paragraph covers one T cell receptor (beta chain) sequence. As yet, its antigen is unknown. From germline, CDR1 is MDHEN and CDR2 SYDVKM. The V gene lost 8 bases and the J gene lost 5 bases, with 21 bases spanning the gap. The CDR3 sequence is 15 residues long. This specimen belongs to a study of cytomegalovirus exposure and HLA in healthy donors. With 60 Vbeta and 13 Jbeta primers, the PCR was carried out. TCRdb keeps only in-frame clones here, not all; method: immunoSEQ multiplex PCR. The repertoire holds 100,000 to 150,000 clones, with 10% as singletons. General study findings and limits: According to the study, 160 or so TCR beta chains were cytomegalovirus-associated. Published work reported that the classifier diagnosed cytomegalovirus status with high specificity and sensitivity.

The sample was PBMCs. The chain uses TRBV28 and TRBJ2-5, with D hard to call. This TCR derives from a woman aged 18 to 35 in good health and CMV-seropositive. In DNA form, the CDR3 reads TGTGCCAGCGGATCAGCCGAGGCGGTGAGGGAGACCCAGTACTTC. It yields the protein CASGSAEAVRETQYF.